The next 31 T cell receptor beta chains were all read from a single sample in a study of T-cell reconstitution after alpha-beta-depleted transplantation in children. Unique molecular identifiers tagged the TCRbeta library. Using its own MiXCR run on the PCR reads, TCRdb lists one record per CDR3 protein. Of about 460,000 distinct CDR3 sequences listed, around 13% are singletons. Specimen: PBMCs from the stem cell graft donor, collected from the stem cell graft. The source of these receptors is a human donor who donated a stem cell graft to a child with combined immunodeficiency.

This rearrangement joins TRBV5-6 to TRBJ1-2; D is undetermined. The CDR3 is made up of 14 amino acids. Germline V lookup: CDR1 SGHDT, CDR2 YYEEEE. V lost 4 bases to trimming and J lost 4 bases, with 14 bases between them. In DNA, the CDR3 is TGTGCCAGCAGCCTCACCGGGGAAACCTATGGCTACACCTTC. It codes for CASSLTGETYGYTF.

This clonotype was picked up a small number of times. The CDR3 DNA sequence: TGTGCCAGCAGCTCGCCGGGACACGATTATGGCTACACCTTC. Protein sequence: CASSSPGHDYGYTF. V gene TRBV7-9 combines with J gene TRBJ1-2, with a weak D call TRBD1 (6 bases). V shed 4 bases and J shed 5 bases, with 14 bases lying between them. The CDR3 runs 14 residues. Per germline, CDR1 SEHNR and CDR2 FQNEAQ (reference sequence).

A few counts support this clonotype. The CDR3 DNA reads TGCAGCGTTGAAGGGGCAGGGGACTATGGCTACACCTTC. It encodes CSVEGAGDYGYTF. The chain combines TRBV29-1 with TRBJ1-2; TRBD1 is a possible D gene (6 bases). Germline CDR1 SQVTM, CDR2 ANQGSEA. This CDR3 comprises 13 residues. Trimming left V 1 base short and J 3 bases short, with 9 bases between. The entire variable domain, with the rest obtained from reference TRBV29-1 and TRBJ1-2, is as follows: SAVISQKPSRDICQRGTSLTIQCQVDSQVTMMFWYRQQPGQSLTLIATANQGSEATYESGFVIDKFPISRPNLTFSTLTVSNMSPEDSSIYLCSVEGAGDYGYTFGSGTRLTVV.

In this sample, this clonotype turned up many times. The chain is built from TRBV4-3 and TRBJ2-2, with 8 bases matching TRBD1. The CDR3 length is 16 residues. Germline CDR1 LGHNA, CDR2 YSLEER. Unmatched junction bases numbered 3, after V lost 1 base and J lost 2 bases. The CDR3 DNA reads as TGCGCCAGCAGCCAAGCGACAGGGGCCAACACCGGGGAGCTGTTTTTT. Encoded protein: CASSQATGANTGELFF.

The chain couples TRBV2 to TRBJ2-5; 7 positions match TRBD1. Germline V gives CDR1 SNHLY, CDR2 FYNNEI. V shed 6 bases, J shed 5 bases, and the junction held 6 bases outside the gene matches. The length of the CDR3 is 13 residues. The CDR3 protein is CASSRQGVETQYF. CDR3 coding DNA: TGTGCCAGCAGCCGACAGGGTGTGGAGACCCAGTACTTC. The full variable domain, rest sourced from reference TRBV2 and TRBJ2-5, is EPEVTQTPSHQVTQMGQEVILRCVPISNHLYFYWYRQILGQKVEFLVSFYNNEISEKSEIFDDQFSVERPDGSNFTLKIRSTKLEDSAMYFCASSRQGVETQYFGPGTRLLVL.

This clonotype was found many times. The chain recombines TRBV20-1 with TRBJ2-1; TRBD2 might be the D (5 bases). The germline V and J ends were trimmed by 5 bases and 9 bases, with 14 bases remaining between them. This CDR3 has 12 residues. From germline, CDR1 is DFQATT and CDR2 SNEGSKA (reference sequence). CDR3 sequence reads: CSAPRRAVEQFF. CDR3 bases: TGCAGTGCTCCAAGGAGAGCGGTTGAGCAGTTCTTC.

This clonotype was recorded many times. This sequence joins TRBV28 and TRBJ2-1; 9 nucleotides line up with TRBD2. Trimming cost V 4 bases and J 2 bases; bases outside gene matches: 12. The CDR3 contains 18 residues. CDR1 and CDR2 from the germline V gene are MDHEN and SYDVKM. The CDR3 DNA is TGTGCCAGCAGTTCTCCCGTGACTAGCGGTCGCCCCTACAATGAGCAGTTCTTC. It codes for CASSSPVTSGRPYNEQFF.

This clonotype was seen ten or more times. The rearrangement joins TRBV4-2 to TRBJ2-1; no firm D call. Germline V gene lookup returns CDR1 LGHNA and CDR2 YNFKEQ. The CDR3 extends over 13 amino acids. The ends were cut back, 0 bases at V and 5 bases at J, with 5 bases in the middle. The CDR3 sequence is CASSQESDNEQFF. CDR3 sequence (DNA): TGTGCCAGCAGCCAAGAGAGTGACAATGAGCAGTTCTTC.

The sample holds many counts of this clonotype. The chain employs TRBV11-1 and TRBJ2-2; D call uncertain. This CDR3 is built from 14 residues. V was trimmed by 4 bases and J by 1 base, leaving 7 bases between them. Germline lookup yields CDR1 SGHAT and CDR2 FQDESV (reference sequence). The CDR3 here is CASSSLLNTGELFF. The CDR3 DNA follows: TGTGCCAGCAGCTCCTTATTGAACACCGGGGAGCTGTTTTTT.

The sample holds many counts of this clonotype. The chain uses TRBV30 and TRBJ1-4; TRBD1 might be the D (5 bases). Germline V gives CDR1 GTSNPN, CDR2 SVGIG (reference sequence). The CDR3 length is 14 residues. Trimming took 0 bases from V and 8 from J, leaving 13 bases between them. The CDR3 protein is CAWSVSRAGEKLFF. The CDR3 DNA reads as TGTGCCTGGAGTGTATCCAGGGCGGGCGAAAAACTGTTTTTT.

The rearrangement uses TRBV20-1 and TRBJ2-5; D gene ambiguous. The V end was cut by 3 bases, the J end by 5 bases, with 19 bases between. The V gene's germline CDR1 is DFQATT and CDR2 SNEGSKA (reference sequence). The CDR3 contains 15 residues. As DNA, the CDR3 is TGCAGTGCTAGTTACGGGTACCCTCGTATCGAGACCCAGTACTTC. The encoded protein is CSASYGYPRIETQYF.

As to this clonotype: A clone one base away is much larger, so this may be a read error. The chain carries TRBV6-5 and TRBJ2-2, with D possibly being TRBD2 (5 bases). The CDR3 length is 15 residues. In germline, CDR1 is MNHEY, CDR2 SVGAGI. This chain's CDR3 is CASSYVSIGVGEPFF. The CDR3 DNA reads TGTGCCAGCAGTTATGTTTCGATCGGGGTCGGGGAGCCGTTTTTT.

V is TRBV19 and J is TRBJ1-2; TRBD1 matches 8 bases. Germline values: CDR1 LNHDA, CDR2 SQIVND (reference sequence). J was trimmed by 8 bases and V by 1 base; bases with no gene match: 6. The CDR3 extends over 14 amino acids. The CDR3 spells CASSIVRDRKGYTF. In DNA form, the CDR3 reads TGTGCCAGTAGTATAGTTCGGGACAGGAAGGGCTACACCTTC.

The J gene is TRBJ2-6, the V gene TRBV5-1; D gene unclear. There are 15 residues in the CDR3. CDR1 and CDR2 (germline): SGHRS, YFSETQ. Trimming cost V 3 bases and J 0 bases, with 7 bases left between them. This CDR3 is CASSYGPSGANVLTF. The CDR3 DNA reads TGCGCCAGCAGCTATGGACCCTCTGGGGCCAACGTCCTGACTTTC.

The genes are TRBV1 and TRBJ1-1. TRBV1 is classified as a pseudogene. This CDR3 contains 15 residues. The CDR3 here is CTSSRDLGRNTEAFF. In DNA form, the CDR3 reads TGCACCAGCAGCCGAGACTTAGGGAGGAACACTGAAGCTTTCTTT.

This clonotype was seen repeatedly, ten times or more. The CDR3 DNA reads TGCAGTGCCGTCAATGAGCAGTTCTTC. Its protein product is CSAVNEQFF. The V and J genes are TRBV20-1 and TRBJ2-1; D is unresolved. Germline CDR1 DFQATT, CDR2 SNEGSKA (reference sequence). Deletions cut 6 bases from V and 6 bases from J, with 3 bases between. CDR3 size: 9 residues.

The rearrangement links TRBV12-3 or TRBV12-4 to TRBJ2-2; TRBD1 agrees at 11 bases. V was pared by 7 bases and J by 5 bases, with 15 bases of the junction left unmatched. CDR3 size: 18 residues. The CDR3 DNA reads as TGTGCCAGCACCTCCTCAGGACAGGGGGCGGGATTGACCGGGGAGCTGTTTTTT. Encoded protein: CASTSSGQGAGLTGELFF.

V is TRBV12-3 or TRBV12-4 and J is TRBJ2-4, with TRBD2 matching over 13 bases. V lost 5 bases to trimming and J lost 1 base; unmatched junction nucleotides: 11. The CDR3 sequence is 19 residues long. The CDR3 sequence is CASSPRTSGGSGAKNIQYF. The CDR3 nucleotides are TGTGCCAGCAGTCCCAGGACTAGCGGGGGCTCCGGGGCCAAAAACATTCAGTACTTC.

The rearrangement uses TRBV5-6 and TRBJ1-1; D is ambiguous. The germline gives CDR1 SGHDT, CDR2 YYEEEE. Trimming cost V 0 bases and J 10 bases, with 13 bases left between them. The CDR3 has 13 residues. CDR3: CASSLAIGPGAFF. CDR3 in DNA: TGTGCCAGCAGCTTGGCAATTGGTCCGGGAGCTTTCTTT.

The chain links TRBV2 to TRBJ2-1; TRBD2 agrees at 11 bases. The CDR3 has 16 residues. The germline V gene encodes CDR1 SNHLY and CDR2 FYNNEI. Losses at the gene ends were 6 bases for V and 7 bases for J; bases not matched to a gene: 11. The DNA for the CDR3 is TGTGCCAGCAGGGCCTTGCTAGCGGGAGGTTTGAATGAGCAGTTCTTC. Amino acids: CASRALLAGGLNEQFF.

The chain employs TRBV28 and TRBJ1-1, with D uncertain. CDR1 and CDR2 (germline): MDHEN, SYDVKM. The CDR3 extends over 14 amino acids. V was pared by 7 bases and J by 1 base, with 13 bases between. The CDR3 here is CASTIHQANTEAFF. CDR3 in DNA: TGTGCCAGCACCATACATCAGGCGAACACTGAAGCTTTCTTT.

This chain links TRBV7-9 with TRBJ2-7; tentatively, D is TRBD1 or TRBD2 (5 bases each). The CDR3 has 16 residues. Looked up from germline, CDR1 is SEHNR and CDR2 is FQNEAQ (reference sequence). The V end lost 5 bases, the J end lost 5 bases, and 22 bases lay between the germline ends. The CDR3, as DNA: TGTGCCAGCAGCGGTGGGGACCGTAAGTTGATGGACGAGCAGTACTTC. Translated, it gives CASSGGDRKLMDEQYF.

The chain employs TRBV6-2 or TRBV6-3 and TRBJ1-5; 8 bases match TRBD1. V lost 5 bases to trimming and J lost 0 bases; unmatched junction nucleotides: 9. CDR1 is MNHEY, CDR2 SVGEGT, per germline. The CDR3 covers 17 residues. CDR3 bases: TGTGCCAGCAGTAACGAATACAGGGGGTATAGCAATCAGCCCCAGCATTTT. This sequence encodes CASSNEYRGYSNQPQHF.

This clonotype was detected a few times. The chain joins TRBV29-1 to TRBJ1-2; maybe TRBD1 (5 bases). Trimming shortened V by 7 bases and J by 8 bases, and 17 bases separated the two germline ends. The CDR3 totals 12 residues. Germline V gene lookup returns CDR1 SQVTM and CDR2 ANQGSEA. CDR3 in DNA: TGCAGCGGGGGACCAAGCGTTGTGGGCTACACCTTC. It translates to CSGGPSVVGYTF.

CDR3 protein: CASSLDSGETQYF. CDR3 nucleotide sequence: TGTGCCAGCAGCTTAGATAGCGGAGAGACCCAGTACTTC. The chain links TRBV7-9 to TRBJ2-5; TRBD2 might be the D (6 bases). This CDR3 has 13 residues. Germline V lookup: CDR1 SEHNR, CDR2 FQNEAQ (reference sequence). Deletions cut 1 base from V and 4 bases from J, with 7 bases between.

The chain links TRBV4-3 to TRBJ2-3; 8 nucleotides agree with TRBD1. The CDR3 covers 17 residues. V trimming: 2 bases; J trimming: 0 bases; junction bases outside the gene matches: 7. Germline V gene data show CDR1 as LGHNA and CDR2 as YSLEER. CDR3 amino acids: CASSQTPGGYSTDTQYF. CDR3 nucleotides: TGCGCCAGCAGCCAAACCCCAGGGGGCTATAGCACAGATACGCAGTATTTT.

This clonotype was seen many times. The rearrangement links TRBV10-3 to TRBJ2-3; D might be TRBD1 or TRBD2, each matching 5 bases. V was clipped by 6 bases and J by 2 bases, with 12 bases between them. The CDR3 spans 14 residues. Per the germline V gene, CDR1 is ENHRY and CDR2 is SYGVKD. CDR3 sequence (DNA): TGTGCCATCAGCGGGGCAGGAGCCACAGATACGCAGTATTTT. Translated: CAISGAGATDTQYF.

This clonotype was seen many times. This chain uses TRBV6-4 with TRBJ2-1; D is ambiguous. Germline loops: CDR1 MRHNA, CDR2 SNTAGT. V was clipped by 0 bases and J by 2 bases, with 5 bases between them. CDR3 length equals 14 residues. CDR3 protein: CASSDSGTYNEQFF. The CDR3, as DNA: TGTGCCAGCAGTGACTCAGGCACCTACAATGAGCAGTTCTTC.

This clonotype has ten or more counts. V gene TRBV13 combines with J gene TRBJ2-7; TRBD2 is a possible D gene (6 bases). Germline V gives CDR1 PRHDT, CDR2 FYEKMQ (reference sequence). Deletions cut 5 bases from V and 0 bases from J, with 14 bases between. This CDR3 comprises 15 residues. The CDR3 spells CASSPGRGSSYEQYF. The DNA for the CDR3 is TGTGCCAGCAGCCCGGGGCGGGGCAGCTCCTACGAGCAGTACTTC.

This clonotype was seen only once. This chain connects TRBV20-1 to TRBJ2-1; D is ambiguous. The germline gives CDR1 DFQATT, CDR2 SNEGSKA (reference sequence). The CDR3 is 14 amino acids. Trimming stripped 2 bases from V and 3 bases from J, with 11 bases between. The DNA for the CDR3 is TGCAGTGCTAGAAAGTGGTCCAGCTACAATGAGCAGTTCTTC. This codes for CSARKWSSYNEQFF.

This clonotype appeared a few times. This chain uses TRBV7-2 with TRBJ1-1, with 9 bases aligning to TRBD1. The germline V gene has CDR1 SGHTA and CDR2 FQGNSA. J lost 3 bases, V lost 1 base, and 9 bases had no gene match. The CDR3 covers 17 residues. Here the CDR3 reads CASSLGTGGGLYTEAFF. For the CDR3, the DNA is TGTGCCAGCAGCTTAGGAACAGGGGGCGGTTTGTACACTGAAGCTTTCTTT.